This entry lists 18 T cell receptor beta chains sequenced from one sample in a study of blood T cell repertoires in COVID-19. TCRdb's copy holds only in-frame clones and misses some; the assay was immunoSEQ multiplex PCR. The data contain about 160,000 clones, approximately 81% of them singletons. The sequencing input was PBMCs or T cells enriched from blood (not recorded which). Every receptor here comes from a woman aged 45-60 years who had recovered from COVID-19.

This chain links TRBV9 with TRBJ2-2, with 7 bases aligning to TRBD1. After removal of 6 bases from V and 1 base from J, the junction contained 9 bases not matched to a gene. There are 16 residues in the CDR3. CDR1 is SGDLS, CDR2 YYNGEE, per germline. CDR3 residues: CASTKQGIGNTGELFF. CDR3 coding DNA: TGTGCCAGCACCAAACAGGGGATTGGGAACACCGGGGAGCTGTTTTTT.

The genes are TRBV11-3 and TRBJ2-7; D may be TRBD2 (7 bases). The germline V and J ends were trimmed by 2 bases and 6 bases, with 11 bases remaining between them. Per germline, CDR1 SGHNT and CDR2 YENEEA. This CDR3 is built from 13 residues. The CDR3 nucleotides are TGTGCCAGCAGCTTACGGAGGGGGGGCGAGCAGTACTTC. This sequence encodes CASSLRRGGEQYF.

The V gene is TRBV9, the J gene TRBJ2-3; weak D call: TRBD2 (6 bases). The CDR3 covers 16 residues. V was cut by 3 bases and J by 5 bases, with 19 bases left in between. The V gene's germline CDR1 is SGDLS and CDR2 YYNGEE. Written as DNA, the CDR3 is TGTGCCAGCAGCGCCGATCGACTAGGATCACAAGATACGCAGTATTTT. Its translation: CASSADRLGSQDTQYF.

This clone was observed once. The chain joins TRBV27 to TRBJ1-2; D not resolved. Germline lookup yields CDR1 MNHEY and CDR2 SMNVEV (reference sequence). The CDR3 consists of 17 residues. V lost 7 bases to trimming and J lost 0 bases, with 21 bases between them. CDR3 protein: CASKVSPVAEANYGYTF. Here the CDR3 DNA reads TGTGCCAGCAAAGTGAGCCCCGTGGCGGAAGCTAACTATGGCTACACCTTC.

The chain is built from TRBV6-1 and TRBJ2-5, with D possibly TRBD1 on 5 matching bases. The CDR3 is made up of 15 amino acids. The germline CDR1 and CDR2 sequences are MNHNS and SASEGT. Between the trimmed V and J ends, which lost 2 bases and 3 bases, there was a span of 13 bases. The CDR3 DNA is TGTGCCAGCAGTGAAATGTTGAAGGGGAAAGAGACCCAGTACTTC. It encodes CASSEMLKGKETQYF.

The rearrangement links TRBV10-3 to TRBJ2-1; 14 bases are a match to TRBD2. This CDR3 region has 14 residues. Germline lookup yields CDR1 ENHRY and CDR2 SYGVKD. V lost 7 bases, J lost 8 bases, and 4 bases stayed unmatched. The CDR3: CAIKGLAGVHEQFF. In DNA, the CDR3 is TGTGCCATCAAGGGACTAGCGGGAGTCCATGAGCAGTTCTTC.

The chain employs TRBV28 and TRBJ2-1, with 7 bases fitting TRBD2. J gave up 6 bases and V 3 bases, and 8 bases lay outside the gene matches. The V gene's germline CDR1 is MDHEN and CDR2 SYDVKM. This CDR3 region has 15 residues. The CDR3 region is CASSFAGVGGNEQFF. CDR3 coding DNA: TGTGCCAGCAGTTTTGCGGGAGTTGGTGGCAATGAGCAGTTCTTC.

V and J are TRBV12-3 or TRBV12-4 and TRBJ1-2; no firm D call. The V and J ends lost 3 bases and 4 bases respectively, with 3 bases between them. CDR3 length: 11 residues. The CDR3 spells CASSLSYGYTF. DNA of the CDR3: TGTGCCAGCAGTTTGAGCTATGGCTACACCTTC.

V is TRBV11-2 and J is TRBJ1-5, with 9 bases identical to TRBD1. The CDR3 is 16 residues long. Per germline, CDR1 SGHAT and CDR2 FQNNGV. The V and J ends lost 1 base and 0 bases, in that order; junction bases with no gene match: 1. The CDR3 region has the DNA TGTGCCAGCAGCTTAGGGACAGGGGATAGCAATCAGCCCCAGCATTTT. Translating gives CASSLGTGDSNQPQHF.

V and J are TRBV20-1 and TRBJ2-3; TRBD2 matches at 7 bases. This CDR3 comprises 11 residues. The V and J ends lost 7 bases and 6 bases, in that order; junction bases with no gene match: 4. From germline, CDR1 is DFQATT and CDR2 SNEGSKA (reference sequence). The CDR3 is CSVVTSDTQYF. CDR3 DNA sequence: TGCAGTGTCGTGACTAGCGATACGCAGTATTTT.

The chain links TRBV28 to TRBJ1-2; no definite D call. Germline V gene sequence: CDR1 MDHEN, CDR2 SYDVKM. The CDR3 loop spans 12 amino acids. The V gene lost 6 bases and the J gene lost 8 bases, with 13 bases spanning the gap. Written as DNA, the CDR3 is TGTGCCAGCAGCGGCCAGCCGGGGGGCTACACCTTC. This gives the protein CASSGQPGGYTF.

The chain is built from TRBV6-2 or TRBV6-3 and TRBJ1-2; D may be TRBD1 (6 bases). The V and J ends lost 6 bases and 7 bases respectively, with 18 bases between them. Germline CDR1 is MNHEY and CDR2 is SVGEGT. The CDR3 spans 14 residues. In nucleotides, the CDR3 is TGTGCCAGCAGCCCCAGGGGCGCCGGAGCTGGCTACACCTTC. This codes for CASSPRGAGAGYTF.

This chain uses TRBV25-1 with TRBJ2-1; 7 bases map to TRBD1. This CDR3 spans 15 amino acids. The V gene's germline CDR1 is MGHDK and CDR2 SYGVNS. V lost 3 bases and J lost 8; bases outside the gene matches: 10. The CDR3 reads CASSDFDRVGDEQFF. The CDR3 DNA sequence: TGTGCCAGCAGTGACTTTGACAGGGTAGGGGATGAGCAGTTCTTC.

The chain uses TRBV5-6 and TRBJ1-3; D remains unclear. Germline CDR1 is SGHDT and CDR2 is YYEEEE. V lost 4 bases and J 4 bases, leaving 6 bases between the germline ends. This CDR3 has 12 residues. The CDR3 region has the DNA TGTGCCAGCAGCGTCGGGGGAAACACCATATATTTT. Amino acid sequence: CASSVGGNTIYF.

CDR3 DNA: TGCAGCGTTGAAGTTCGCGGGGTACAGGAAAAACTGTTTTTT. Amino acids: CSVEVRGVQEKLFF. This sequence joins TRBV29-1 and TRBJ1-4; D call uncertain. Trimming stripped 1 base from V and 8 bases from J, with 14 bases between. CDR1 and CDR2 (germline): SQVTM, ANQGSEA. The length of the CDR3 is 14 residues.

This clone occurred once. The chain recombines TRBV2 with TRBJ2-7; D is possibly TRBD1 (6 bases). Germline V gene sequence: CDR1 SNHLY, CDR2 FYNNEI. V dropped 1 base and J dropped 6 bases, with 13 bases sitting between them. This CDR3 is built from 14 residues. In DNA, the CDR3 is TGTGCCAGCAGTGAAGGGAGGCGAGGGGGCGAGCAGTACTTC. Its translation is CASSEGRRGGEQYF.

CDR3 region: CARMSGGKNNEQFF. In DNA, the CDR3 is TGTGCCAGAATGAGCGGGGGGAAGAACAATGAGCAGTTCTTC. The genes are TRBV2 and TRBJ2-1, with 9 bases matching TRBD2. CDR1 is SNHLY and CDR2 is FYNNEI in the germline V gene. The ends lost 9 bases at V and 5 bases at J; junction bases unmatched: 8. The CDR3 is made up of 14 amino acids.

The CDR3 protein is CASGTGGTTNEKLFF. The CDR3 DNA sequence: TGTGCCAGCGGCACAGGGGGAACAACTAATGAAAAACTGTTTTTT. V gene TRBV19 combines with J gene TRBJ1-4; 8 nucleotides agree with TRBD1. The CDR3 runs 15 residues. Germline V gene lookup returns CDR1 LNHDA and CDR2 SQIVND (reference sequence). V was clipped by 9 bases and J by 0 bases; unmatched bases: 6.